This TCR beta chain was documented in a study of cytomegalovirus exposure and HLA in healthy donors listed by TCRdb under 2017. General notes on the study: In an earlier analysis of roughly 590 of the donors, 276 Gb of sequence data and roughly 100 million unique TCR beta sequences from 150 million to 200 million T cells were reported. To decide whether each TCR beta V gene segment behaved as functional or pseudogenic, an earlier analysis of some 600 of the donors relied on high-throughput TCR beta sequencing. The genetic ancestry cluster associated with self-reported Caucasian donors included about four fifths of the roughly 400 genotyped donors. Both class I and class II loci were covered by HLA typing, at four-digit resolution. Using immunosequencing, the study profiled T cell repertoires from 640 or so subjects and related those repertoires to cytomegalovirus serostatus. Donor age, sex, ethnicity and CMV serostatus were compiled together with the repertoire data. A later analysis re-examined previously published TCR beta repertoires from more than 600 donors and added high-resolution HLA genotyping to investigate patterns of TCR occurrence. Roughly five DR-DQ haplotypes were treated as single units for association and clustering because of strong linkage in the cohort. In a later genetic analysis, genome-wide SNP genotypes for about three fifths of the 666 donors were used, and that subset was treated as a discovery cohort. Every discovery cohort repertoire had been produced on one sequencing platform. Rather than drawing on any new phenotypic data, the later analysis identified candidate immune exposures from TCR beta sequences and the way those sequences occurred across donors. On average, around 240,000 unique TCR beta nucleotide sequences were sequenced per donor among 398 genotyped donors of the cohort, with around 19% of those sequences being non-productive. Around 320 gigabases of sequencing data and 70 million to 100 million unique TCR sequences were included in an early release covering roughly 700 HLA-typed donors. The study combined high-throughput TCR immunosequencing, statistical association of individual TCRs with disease status, and machine learning to predict cytomegalovirus infection status. The study aimed to test whether cataloging public T cell receptors could reveal signatures of past pathogen exposure. In addition to the first cohort of hundreds of subjects, a separate validation cohort of some 120 different subjects was used. Typing coverage differed by locus: A, B, C, DRB1 and DQB1 were typed in about 629-640 donors, DQA1 in about 510, DPA1 in roughly 590, and DPB1 in just under 480. General conclusions and limits of the study: Some IMGT-functional V segments, including TRBV6-2 and TRBV6-3, could not be distinguished by the 87-base-pair reads and were therefore excluded. According to a later genetic analysis, donors in an Asian-associated ancestry cluster had fewer N-insertions in productive TCRs than the approximately 650-donor mean. Most CMV-associated TCR beta chains appeared to be HLA-restricted in a later analysis, and the HLA associations seemed to be driven largely by CMV exposure. Because some donors lacked HLA typing at each locus, the association tests relied only on the typed subset. In an earlier analysis of some 640 of the donors, most TCR beta V segments were observed in productive rearrangements about 90% or about 30% of the time, broadly matching IMGT annotations. A further reported finding was that TCR beta sequences accurately predicted the HLA-A and HLA-B alleles for most subjects in the first cohort. In vitro tests confirmed that a few of the cytomegalovirus-associated TCR beta chains recognize cytomegalovirus antigens. V-gene and J-gene trimming of TCR beta chains was associated with a missense DCLRE1C variant in a later genetic analysis, and the association was replicated in an independent cohort. Correlated functional status among segregating V segments might be attributable to linkage disequilibrium, but an unknown experimental factor could not be ruled out. Presence/absence analyses assumed roughly uniform sequencing depth across donors, an assumption that may not hold. According to a later analysis, TCR association rates differed among HLA loci, with DRB1 alleles showing the most associated TCRs and HLA-C alleles showing the fewest. A group of highly shared sequence variants was considered likely to be a technical artifact of the sequencing pipeline. In the study, around 150 TCR beta chains were listed as associated with cytomegalovirus. In a later analysis, several top co-occurrence clusters were reported to appear linked to parvovirus B19, influenza, CMV and Epstein-Barr virus. Assigning TCR associations to individual alleles was difficult when HLA alleles, especially DR and DQ, strongly co-occurred. About 17 rarely observed V segments, including chromosome 9 orphons, were excluded from the earlier analysis of several hundred of the donors because counts were too low. This cohort had only TCR beta chains sequenced, and the lack of alpha or paired-chain data limited which features could be detected. CMV serostatus was the only immune exposure information available for the cohort. Specific HLA alleles were associated with 15,000 to 20,000 TCR beta sequences at a false discovery rate of 0.05 in a later analysis. A later analysis found that HLA-associated TCR beta chains were more clonally expanded and had lower generation probabilities than equally common non-associated chains. The authors suggested that the approach could potentially be extended to other disease states and immunological phenotypes. In both the original and validation cohorts, the classifier was reported to diagnose cytomegalovirus status with high specificity and sensitivity. While some public TCRs were present in many individuals, most TCR sequences turned up only very rarely across donors.

About this clone: No antigen is known for it. One base away there is no much larger clone; base qualities are not given.

The library came from the immunoSEQ multiplex PCR assay. A mixture of 60 forward primers for TCR Vbeta segments and 13 reverse primers for TCR Jbeta segments was used in the multiplex PCR. Amplification of the CDR3 region of rearranged TCR beta genes was performed with a multiplex PCR assay on genomic DNA. On the Illumina HiSeq System, the amplified TCR beta libraries were sequenced as 87-base-pair reads. The source study handled its data this way. Across the roughly 600 repertoires, a later analysis counted roughly 84 million unique TCR beta chains, approximately 12 million of which were shared by at least two donors. Raw reads were error-corrected and collapsed into unique sequences with a nearest-neighbor algorithm that merged closely related sequences to remove PCR and sequencing errors. To assign V, D and J gene segments, CDR3 sequences were aligned to IMGT reference sequences. Each retained sequence needed at least a six-nucleotide match to both a V gene segment and a J gene segment. Rearrangements were classified as productive when the CDR3 lacked stop codons and remained in frame with V and J, and all other rearrangements were classified as non-productive. CDR3 was defined by IMGT convention, running from the second conserved V-encoded cysteine to the conserved J-encoded phenylalanine. In an earlier analysis of roughly 580 of the donors, sequences lacking an unambiguous match to a single V gene segment were excluded. An earlier analysis of about 590 of the donors classified V segments as functional when productive rearrangements were above 56.7% and as segregating when the standard deviation between donors was above 5%. A statistical classification framework was built to diagnose cytomegalovirus status from the catalog of TCR beta chain sequences. V and J gene assignment, in a later analysis, came from comparing TCR nucleotide sequences with IMGT/GENE-DB human TR gene sequences. Using the TCRdist pipeline, a later analysis assigned CDR3 sequences along with most-parsimonious VDJ recombination scenarios. A later analysis defined each TCR beta chain by its CDR3 amino acid sequence plus V-gene family, and excluded reads lacking a unique V-gene family. In a later analysis, several hundred highly shared, low-generation-probability nucleotide sequences were removed to address suspected cross-contamination and a sequencing artifact. A later analysis calculated a clonal expansion index for each public chain from normalized within-repertoire ranks of inferred template counts. A later analysis computed generation probabilities with a VDJ recombination model fitted to out-of-frame rearrangements, and checked the results against IGoR. In a later analysis, hypergeometric tests were used to score TCR-TCR, TCR-HLA and TCR-CMV co-occurrence, with a repertoire-size bias correction applied to TCR pairs. A later analysis estimated false discovery rates by permuting HLA or CMV assignments 20 times. In a later analysis, co-occurring TCRs were grouped with DBSCAN, and TCRdist sequence similarity was added when clustering was performed within HLA-allele-positive subsets. Repertoires with fewer than 30,000 or more than 120,000 public chains were left out of co-occurrence clustering, as were about 5 repertoires with anomalous nucleotide sharing. TCRdb stores this immuneACCESS table with in-frame sequences only. Part of the clones is absent; in the studies checked, under half of the shortfall reflects unresolved V genes, and no reason is known for the rest. From that table come the V and J calls and clone size; the DNA was used to work out D and trimming. The sample yields about 73,000 clones; 60% to 75% were counted once. Approximately 13% of the sample is in the top ten clones.

Trimming removed 2 bases from V and 3 bases from J, leaving 11 bases between the germline ends. The germline V gene specifies SGHTA as CDR1 and FQGNSA as CDR2. The CDR3 runs 14 amino acids, cysteine and phenylalanine included. Only the CDR3 DNA is retained, 42 bases long and in frame from the first base. The cohort consisted of hundreds of healthy bone marrow donors. At the time of sampling, every cohort member was nominally healthy, though immune exposures that went unrecorded were likely present. The donor tested CMV seronegative, placing the donor among the approximately 400 seronegative members of the cohort. A peripheral blood sample was collected from each donor, and TCR beta sequencing was performed on peripheral blood mononuclear cells. The Qiagen DNeasy Blood Extraction Kit was used to extract genomic DNA from the blood cell samples.

Sequencing input: PBMCs. This TCR came from a man in his sixties or seventies in good health and CMV-seronegative. The chain links TRBV7-2 with TRBJ2-7; D gene: possibly TRBD2, on 7 matching bases. The CDR3 sequence is CASSLLGGGYEQYF. At the DNA level, the sequence is TGTGCCAGCAGCTTATTGGGAGGGGGCTACGAGCAGTACTTC.